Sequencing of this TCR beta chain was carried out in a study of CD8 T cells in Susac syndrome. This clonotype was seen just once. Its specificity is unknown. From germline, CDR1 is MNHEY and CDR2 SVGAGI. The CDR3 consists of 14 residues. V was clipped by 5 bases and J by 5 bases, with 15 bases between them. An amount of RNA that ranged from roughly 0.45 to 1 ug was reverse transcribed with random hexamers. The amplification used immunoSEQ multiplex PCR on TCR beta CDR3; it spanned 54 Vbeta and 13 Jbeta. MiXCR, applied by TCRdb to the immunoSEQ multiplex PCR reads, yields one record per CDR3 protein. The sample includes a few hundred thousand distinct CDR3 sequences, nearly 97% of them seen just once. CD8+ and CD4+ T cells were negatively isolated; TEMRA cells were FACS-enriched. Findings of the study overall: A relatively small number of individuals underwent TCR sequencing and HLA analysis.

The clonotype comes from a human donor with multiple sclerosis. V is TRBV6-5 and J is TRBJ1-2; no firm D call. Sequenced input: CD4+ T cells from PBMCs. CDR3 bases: TGTGCCAGCAGTCCTTGGCCCACGGAGTATGGCTACACCTTC. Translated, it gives CASSPWPTEYGYTF.